These T cell receptor beta chains were read from a single sample in a study of blood T cell repertoires in COVID-19. The table came from immunoSEQ multiplex PCR; TCRdb's copy has only in-frame clones and leaves some out. The data hold a few hundred thousand clones, with around 82% observed a single time. Sequencing was carried out using peripheral blood. All receptors come from a human donor in a cohort sampled during active COVID-19. Both conserved end residues are part of each CDR3. D genes are given only for firm matches.

>TRBJ2-1|TRBD2|TRBV28
CASSHGTSGANNEQFF
>TRBJ2-3|TRBD2|TRBV27
CASSITSGAGDTQYF
>TRBJ2-5|NA|TRBV7-2
CASSPRTVWETQYF
>TRBJ2-1|NA|TRBV10-3
CAISESRGNEQFF
>TRBJ2-5|NA|TRBV9
CASSVGSRGGLETQYF
>TRBJ2-4|TRBD1|TRBV19
CASSRDRGRENIQYF
>TRBJ1-5|NA|TRBV18
CASSRTDSAPQHF
>TRBJ1-5|NA|TRBV19
CASSIVAGSNQPQHF
>TRBJ2-5|NA|TRBV5-4
CASSFPGQGGRETQYF
>TRBJ2-5|TRBD2|TRBV28
CASDVAGGPVQETQYF
>TRBJ1-2|NA|TRBV20-1
CSASEVSYTF
>TRBJ2-3|NA|TRBV3-1/TRBV3-2
CASSRTGGSDTQYF
>TRBJ1-6|TRBD1|TRBV6-5
CASRGLGTADSPLHF
>TRBJ2-1|NA|TRBV3-1/TRBV3-2
CASSQVGQGPYNEQFF
>TRBJ2-2|TRBD2|TRBV28
CASSLEEAGMANTGELFF
>TRBJ2-5|TRBD1|TRBV7-9
CASSEQGAQETQYF
>TRBJ2-5|NA|TRBV11-2
CASTNRAGAILETQYF
>TRBJ2-6|TRBD1|TRBV27
CATGTEANVLTF
>TRBJ2-5|TRBD2|TRBV28
CASSWSGGAGETQYF
>TRBJ2-1|NA|TRBV13
CASSLGRNEQFF